This TCR beta chain was sequenced in a study of cytomegalovirus exposure and HLA in healthy donors. Researchers ran the PCR with 60 Vbeta and 13 Jbeta primers. Data came from immunoSEQ multiplex PCR; TCRdb stores just in-frame clones and leaves some out. The table has tens of thousands of clones, more than 70% seen once. There are 15 residues in the CDR3. V lost 5 bases to trimming and J lost 7 bases; unmatched junction nucleotides: 9. In germline, CDR1 is SNHLY, CDR2 FYNNEI. Input material: PBMCs. This TCR came from a woman between 35 and 50 years old in good health and CMV-seronegative. The J gene is TRBJ1-5, the V gene TRBV2; 9 positions agree with TRBD1. The CDR3: CASSLLGQGKQPQHF. CDR3 in DNA: TGTGCCAGCAGTCTTCTAGGACAGGGGAAACAGCCCCAGCATTTT.